A single sample is the source of the 3 T cell receptor beta chains below, sequenced in a study of CD8+ T cells in alopecia areata. cDNA prepared by RNA extraction and subsequent reverse transcription served as the template for sequencing. TCRdb keeps only in-frame clones here, not all; method: immunoSEQ multiplex PCR. The counts give 250,000 or so clones, none of them seen only once; more than 0.95% is held by the top ten. Sorting of pooled cutaneous lymph node cells used CD4, CD8alpha, NKG2D, NKG2ACE and other markers. The sample was CD4+ T cells sorted from a lymph node. These receptors were taken from a C3H/HeJ mouse with alopecia areata. Strain MHC haplotype: H2-k.

In regard to this clone: The listed genes are named as in mouse. Read coverage stops 4 residues before the CDR3 terminus; the germline J gene supplies the remainder. The chain has TRBV13-3 and TRBJ2-5, with 7 bases lining up with TRBD1. This CDR3 is 14 amino acids long. Germline V CDR1 and CDR2: NNHDY, SYVADS. The junction had 1 base not matched to a gene; V was cut back by 3 bases and J by 0 bases. The CDR3 here is CASSVQGNQDTQYF. CDR3 DNA, as far as it was read: TGTGCCAGCAGTGTACAGGGGAACCAAGAC.

Worth noting for this clone: Germline and genes: mouse. The read ends 4 residues shy of where the CDR3 ends; the end is completed using the germline J gene. This chain joins TRBV5 and TRBJ2-7; D is possibly TRBD1 (6 bases). CDR3 length equals 14 residues. Germline V gives CDR1 LGHNA, CDR2 YNLKQL (reference sequence). The CDR3 DNA, read in part, is TGTGCCAGCAGCCAAGACAGGGGATCCGAT. It yields the protein CASSQDRGSD. Given in full, the CDR3 is CASSQDRGSDEQYF.

This clone appeared a few times. The genes and germline here are from mouse. Read sequence stops 4 residues before the CDR3 end, and the germline J gene provides the missing end. J is TRBJ2-2 and V is TRBV13-2; no clear D. The germline V gene encodes CDR1 NNHNN and CDR2 SYGAGS (reference sequence). The V end was cut by 0 bases, the J end by 1 base, with 7 bases between. The CDR3 contains 15 residues. The CDR3 sequence is CASGDARVNTGQLYF. CDR3 bases read: TGTGCCAGCGGTGATGCGAGGGTAAACACCGGG.